This T cell receptor beta chain was sequenced for a study of blood T cell repertoires in COVID-19. Across the study: T cells, B-cell-depleted T cells, or PBMCs supplied cDNA or gDNA.

Methods used by the authors: For nucleated cells, counts were estimated from reference gene primer amplification. The assay was immunoSEQ multiplex PCR, and TCRdb's table has in-frame clones only and misses some. Clonal size and the V and J genes are those of that table, whereas D and trimming came from the DNA. The table lists roughly 70,000 clones, around nine tenths of them singletons, with over 3% in the top ten. This clone occurred a few times. Germline V gene sequence: CDR1 GTSNPN, CDR2 SVGIG (reference sequence). J gave up 4 bases and V 4 bases, and 6 bases lay outside the gene matches. The length of the CDR3 is 13 residues.

The chain carries TRBV30 and TRBJ1-2, with 7 bases lining up with TRBD1. The source of this sequence is a man aged 65-85 years with acute or convalescent COVID-19. What was sequenced was peripheral blood. CDR3 in amino acids: CAWNRGLSYGYTF. CDR3 DNA sequence: TGTGCCTGGAACAGGGGATTGAGCTATGGCTACACCTTC. The variable domain in full, with the rest retrieved from reference TRBV30 and TRBJ1-2, is SQTIHQWPATLVQPVGSPLSLECTVEGTSNPNLYWYRQAAGRGLQLLFYSVGIGQISSEVPQNLSASRPQDRQFILSSKKLLLSDSGFYLCAWNRGLSYGYTFGSGTRLTVV.